This is a list of T cell receptor beta chains from one sample in a study of blood T cells in healthy people across ages. TCRdb itself ran the 5' RACE reads through MiXCR, one entry per CDR3 protein. The repertoire holds approximately 1,700,000 distinct CDR3 sequences, roughly two fifths seen once, with roughly 23% in the top ten. Sequenced input: blood. All receptors derive from a human donor in good health. Each CDR3 is given with its conserved first and last residue. Each record gives: D gene, clone size, J gene, V gene, CDR3 protein, CDR3 DNA. The D gene is left open where the match is weak. Clone size is not always given. Where it is, it says once, few, many or a class for expanded clones.

NA,few,TRBJ1-2,TRBV20-1,CSAVDRTENYGYTF,TGCAGTGCTGTCGATCGGACAGAAAACTATGGCTACACCTTC
NA,NA,TRBJ1-2,TRBV7-9,CASSSTGSKGGYTF,TGTGCCAGCAGCTCTACAGGGTCGAAAGGTGGCTACACCTTC
TRBD1,NA,TRBJ1-2,TRBV12-3/TRBV12-4,CASSFLTGVGYGYTF,TGTGCCAGCAGTTTTTTAACAGGGGTCGGATATGGCTACACCTTC
NA,NA,TRBJ2-7,TRBV5-1,CASSPRPPTTDETYEQYF,TGCGCCAGCAGCCCTCGACCCCCAACAACCGATGAAACCTACGAGCAGTACTTC
NA,NA,TRBJ1-4,TRBV28,CASSSQGTREKLFF,TGTGCCAGCAGTTCACAGGGTACACGAGAAAAACTGTTTTTT
TRBD1,NA,TRBJ2-7,TRBV6-5,CASRRTEGTGEDEQYF,TGTGCCAGCAGGAGGACCGAAGGGACAGGGGAGGACGAGCAGTACTTC
NA,NA,TRBJ1-1,TRBV12-5,CASGLSTTRTEAFF,TGTGCTAGTGGTTTGTCGACAACGCGCACTGAAGCTTTCTTT
TRBD2,NA,TRBJ2-7,TRBV28,CASSLLGLAGNYEQYF,TGTGCCAGCAGTTTATTGGGGCTAGCGGGGAACTACGAGCAGTACTTC
NA,NA,TRBJ1-1,TRBV5-6,CASSLDLGHLNTEAFF,TGTGCCAGCAGCTTGGATCTTGGACACCTTAACACTGAAGCTTTCTTT
NA,NA,TRBJ2-3,TRBV11-1,CASRKTGNTDTQYF,TGTGCCAGCAGGAAAACAGGGAACACAGATACGCAGTATTTT
TRBD1,NA,TRBJ2-7,TRBV20-1,CSARSLDRAYEQYF,TGCAGTGCTAGATCCCTGGACAGGGCCTACGAGCAGTACTTC
NA,NA,TRBJ1-2,TRBV7-2,CASSLPQGGWGYTF,TGTGCCAGCAGCTTACCTCAGGGAGGATGGGGCTACACCTTC
NA,few,TRBJ2-3,TRBV20-1,CSSASTDTQYF,TGCAGTTCGGCTTCCACAGATACGCAGTATTTT
NA,few,TRBJ1-2,TRBV10-3,CAISESIGGYGYTF,TGTGCCATCAGTGAGTCGATCGGGGGTTATGGCTACACCTTC
NA,NA,TRBJ2-5,TRBV7-2,CASSLEGLPQETQYF,TGTGCCAGCAGCTTAGAGGGCCTCCCCCAAGAGACCCAGTACTTC
TRBD2,few,TRBJ2-5,TRBV7-6,CASSSHYGSGGAVAETQYF,TGTGCCAGCAGCTCCCACTATGGGAGCGGGGGGGCCGTCGCGGAGACCCAGTACTTC
NA,NA,TRBJ2-5,TRBV12-3/TRBV12-4,CASAVEETQYF,TGTGCCAGCGCGGTTGAAGAGACCCAGTACTTC
NA,NA,TRBJ1-1,TRBV6-1,CASREPGMNTEAFF,TGTGCCTCCAGGGAACCTGGGATGAACACTGAAGCTTTCTTT
TRBD1,many,TRBJ1-2,TRBV3-1,CASSGSDRGGGYTF,TGTGCCAGCAGCGGGTCAGACAGGGGCGGTGGCTACACCTTC
NA,NA,TRBJ2-7,TRBV7-2,CASSLPTGRAYEQYF,TGTGCCAGCAGCTTACCAACGGGCAGGGCCTACGAGCAGTACTTC
TRBD2,NA,TRBJ2-1,TRBV5-1,CASSLAVTSGGRSVYEQFF,TGCGCCAGCAGCTTGGCGGTCACGAGCGGGGGGAGGTCGGTATATGAGCAGTTCTTC
TRBD1,few,TRBJ1-1,TRBV5-1,CASSLVTGAFMNTEAFF,TGCGCCAGCAGCTTGGTCACAGGGGCTTTTATGAACACTGAAGCTTTCTTT
NA,NA,TRBJ1-1,TRBV7-9,CASSSTRAYYTEAFF,TGTGCCAGCAGCTCCACCAGGGCATACTACACTGAAGCTTTCTTT
NA,NA,TRBJ1-2,TRBV6-5,CASSYSMEFCWGYTF,TGTGCCAGCAGTTACTCGATGGAGTTCTGCTGGGGCTACACCTTC
NA,NA,TRBJ2-5,TRBV7-2,CASSYAMETQYF,TGTGCCAGCAGCTACGCAATGGAGACCCAGTACTTC
NA,NA,TRBJ1-5,TRBV6-6,CATCPRGGRQPQHF,TGTGCCACATGCCCACGTGGGGGTCGTCAGCCCCAGCATTTT
NA,few,TRBJ2-5,TRBV10-3,CAISDQGGETQYF,TGTGCCATCAGTGATCAAGGCGGGGAGACCCAGTACTTC
NA,few,TRBJ1-1,TRBV28,CATARQNRAFF,TGTGCCACCGCCCGGCAGAACCGAGCTTTCTTT
TRBD1,few,TRBJ1-1,TRBV11-2,CASSLDHPGLRQGLRTEAFF,TGTGCCAGCAGCTTAGATCACCCTGGACTACGACAGGGGTTGCGTACTGAAGCTTTCTTT
TRBD2,few,TRBJ2-1,TRBV6-2/TRBV6-3,CASRSGGAWDEQFF,TGTGCCAGCCGTAGCGGGGGGGCATGGGATGAGCAGTTCTTC
NA,NA,TRBJ2-5,TRBV27,CASSSEGPETQYF,TGTGCCAGCAGTTCTGAGGGGCCGGAAACCCAGTACTTC
NA,few,TRBJ1-2,TRBV12-3/TRBV12-4,CASTLRAGAAGYGYTF,TGTGCCAGCACTCTACGGGCGGGGGCCGCCGGCTATGGCTACACCTTC
NA,NA,TRBJ2-7,TRBV5-1,CASSLAGTRGDEQYF,TGCGCCAGCAGCTTGGCCGGGACGAGGGGGGACGAGCAGTACTTC
NA,few,TRBJ2-1,TRBV7-3,CASSSLGYTEQFF,TGTGCCAGCAGCTCCCTTGGGTATACGGAGCAGTTCTTC
NA,many,TRBJ2-7,TRBV6-5,CASSYRAAYEQYF,TGTGCCAGCAGTTACAGGGCAGCCTACGAGCAGTACTTC
NA,NA,TRBJ1-6,TRBV15,CATSRERDGYSPLHF,TGTGCCACCAGCAGAGAAAGAGACGGCTATTCACCCCTCCACTTT
TRBD1,NA,TRBJ1-4,TRBV5-1,CASSPDGGQGVKKLFF,TGCGCCAGCAGTCCGGATGGGGGACAGGGTGTCAAAAAACTGTTTTTT
NA,NA,TRBJ1-2,TRBV7-2,CASSQTRANGYTF,TGTGCCAGCAGCCAAACCCGGGCCAATGGCTACACCTTC
NA,few,TRBJ2-4,TRBV10-3,CAISDEGWNIQYF,TGTGCCATCAGTGATGAGGGGTGGAACATTCAGTACTTC
NA,NA,TRBJ2-7,TRBV20-1,CSAGEGQSYEQYF,TGCAGTGCTGGGGAGGGACAGTCCTACGAGCAGTACTTC
NA,NA,TRBJ2-1,TRBV2,CASNTQTTYNEQFF,TGTGCCAGCAATACCCAGACAACCTACAATGAGCAGTTCTTC
TRBD1,few,TRBJ1-2,TRBV7-6,CATYDRGRYGYTF,TGTGCCACCTACGACAGGGGCCGCTATGGCTACACCTTC
NA,NA,TRBJ2-1,TRBV15,CATSSPAGTSMVAYNEQFF,TGTGCCACCAGCAGTCCGGCAGGGACCTCGATGGTAGCCTACAATGAGCAGTTCTTC
NA,NA,TRBJ2-7,TRBV7-9,CASSSDESSYEQYF,TGTGCCAGCAGCTCGGACGAGAGCTCCTACGAGCAGTACTTC
NA,many,TRBJ2-5,TRBV7-9,CASSFSQETQYF,TGTGCCAGCAGCTTCTCCCAAGAGACCCAGTACTTC
NA,NA,TRBJ2-7,TRBV7-2,CASSLILREQYF,TGTGCCAGCAGCTTAATCCTCCGGGAGCAGTACTTC
TRBD2,few,TRBJ2-5,TRBV6-5,CASRPGLATSRTQYF,TGTGCCAGCAGACCCGGACTAGCTACCTCACGGACCCAGTACTTC
NA,NA,TRBJ2-1,TRBV11-3,CANSSNRRVYNEQFF,TGTGCCAACAGCTCCAACAGGAGGGTTTACAACGAGCAGTTCTTC
NA,NA,TRBJ1-4,TRBV7-9,CASSPIRTKLFF,TGTGCCAGCAGCCCCATCCGAACGAAACTGTTTTTT
NA,once,TRBJ1-2,TRBV11-2,CASSLMSGPAEAFFGQSYGYTF,NA
TRBD1,NA,TRBJ2-7,TRBV6-6,CASSGRTGATPYEQYF,TGTGCCAGCAGTGGCCGGACAGGGGCGACGCCCTACGAGCAGTACTTC
NA,once,TRBJ2-2,TRBV15,CATCITSGELFF,TGTGCCACCTGCATAACTAGCGGGGAGCTGTTTTTT
TRBD1,NA,TRBJ1-2,TRBV28,CASSLFVGDRGSGYTF,TGTGCCAGCAGTTTATTCGTTGGGGACAGGGGAAGTGGCTACACCTTC